These 5 T cell receptor beta chains were sequenced from one sample in a study of cytomegalovirus exposure and HLA in healthy donors. The PCR ran on 60 Vbeta and 13 Jbeta primers. TCRdb's copy holds only in-frame clones and misses some; the assay was immunoSEQ multiplex PCR. The table shows 200,000 or so clones, with around four fifths occurring only once. Sequencing input: PBMCs. The receptors come from a male donor in good health and CMV-seronegative.

This clone was recorded once. The rearrangement joins TRBV5-1 to TRBJ1-1; possible D gene TRBD1, 5 bases. In germline, CDR1 is SGHRS, CDR2 YFSETQ. The V end lost 3 bases, the J end lost 0 bases, and 15 bases lay between the germline ends. There are 16 residues in the CDR3. CDR3 DNA: TGCGCCAGCAGCTCGGGTGGGGCAGTCATGAACACTGAAGCTTTCTTT. This gives the protein CASSSGGAVMNTEAFF.

The CDR3 region has the DNA TGTGCCAGCAGTTTATCGGGGGCAGGAGAGACCCAGTACTTC. This sequence encodes CASSLSGAGETQYF. The chain links TRBV27 to TRBJ2-5; D is perhaps TRBD1 (6 bases). V lost 0 bases, J lost 4 bases, and 9 bases lay in between. CDR3 size: 14 residues. Germline CDR1 and CDR2: MNHEY and SMNVEV (reference sequence).

The chain recombines TRBV7-9 with TRBJ2-7; possibly TRBD1 for D (5 bases). Per germline, CDR1 SEHNR and CDR2 FQNEAQ (reference sequence). The CDR3 runs to 14 residues. The V gene lost 2 bases and the J gene lost 2 bases, with 10 bases spanning the gap. Here the CDR3 reads CASSLNQGPYEQYF. The DNA for the CDR3 is TGTGCCAGCAGCTTAAATCAGGGCCCCTACGAGCAGTACTTC.

This chain uses TRBV2 with TRBJ2-1; 7 positions agree with TRBD1. V lost 6 bases and J lost 5; bases outside the gene matches: 7. Germline V CDR1 and CDR2: SNHLY, FYNNEI. This CDR3 is 14 amino acids long. The CDR3 is CASRRGQTNNEQFF. DNA of the CDR3: TGTGCCAGCAGGAGGGGACAGACAAACAATGAGCAGTTCTTC.

This chain connects TRBV5-6 to TRBJ2-2, with TRBD1 matching over 9 bases. Trimming removed 2 bases from V and 5 bases from J; junction bases left unmatched: 1. The CDR3 sequence is 14 residues long. In germline, CDR1 is SGHDT, CDR2 YYEEEE. This CDR3 reads CASSFGQGTGELFF. Here the CDR3 DNA reads TGTGCCAGCAGCTTTGGACAGGGGACCGGGGAGCTGTTTTTT.